The rows below give T cell receptor beta chains drawn from one sample of a study of cytomegalovirus exposure and HLA in healthy donors. Only in-frame clones appear in the TCRdb table, and some are missing; sequencing was by immunoSEQ multiplex PCR. Its listing shows some 130,000 clones. Material for sequencing was PBMCs. The receptor source for this set is a woman aged 40 to 55 in good health and CMV-seropositive. Each CDR3 is given with its conserved first and last residue. D genes are given only for firm matches. Rows may omit the clone size; those that give it use once, few, many or a size class.

V gene: TRBV9
CDR3 length: 16
clone size: .
D gene: TRBD2
J gene: TRBJ2-2
CDR3 DNA: TGTGCCAGCAGCCCCGGACTAGCGGGAGGTACCGGGGAGCTGTTTTTT
CDR3 protein: CASSPGLAGGTGELFF

V gene: TRBV30
CDR3 length: 14
clone size: .
D gene: TRBD1
J gene: TRBJ1-5
CDR3 DNA: TGTGCCTGGAGTACCGGGACAGTGAATCAGCCCCAGCATTTT
CDR3 protein: CAWSTGTVNQPQHF

V gene: TRBV19
CDR3 length: 15
clone size: .
D gene: TRBD1
J gene: TRBJ1-5
CDR3 DNA: TGTGCCAGTAGCCCCGGACAGGGTGCGCGTCAGCCCCAGCATTTT
CDR3 protein: CASSPGQGARQPQHF

V gene: TRBV7-2
CDR3 length: 13
clone size: .
D gene: TRBD1
J gene: TRBJ2-7
CDR3 DNA: TGTGCCAGCAGCGGGACAGGGGCCTACGAGCAGTACTTC
CDR3 protein: CASSGTGAYEQYF

V gene: TRBV7-9
CDR3 length: 18
clone size: .
D gene: TRBD2
J gene: TRBJ2-5
CDR3 DNA: TGTGCCAGCAGCCTCGGACTAGCGGGAGGGCCGGTCCAAGAGACCCAGTACTTC
CDR3 protein: CASSLGLAGGPVQETQYF

V gene: TRBV28
CDR3 length: 17
clone size: .
D gene: TRBD2
J gene: TRBJ2-1
CDR3 DNA: TGTGCCAGCAGTTTGCCCCCGGGACTAGCGGGAGTTCGTGAGCAGTTCTTC
CDR3 protein: CASSLPPGLAGVREQFF

V gene: TRBV4-1
CDR3 length: 15
clone size: .
D gene: TRBD1
J gene: TRBJ1-1
CDR3 DNA: TGCGCCAGCAGCCAAGAACAGGGGATGAACACTGAAGCTTTCTTT
CDR3 protein: CASSQEQGMNTEAFF

V gene: TRBV19
CDR3 length: 15
clone size: .
D gene: TRBD1
J gene: TRBJ2-7
CDR3 DNA: TGTGCCAGTAGTATAGGCCGGGACAGGGTCTACGAGCAGTACTTC
CDR3 protein: CASSIGRDRVYEQYF

V gene: TRBV5-1
CDR3 length: 15
clone size: .
D gene: .
J gene: TRBJ1-3
CDR3 DNA: TGCGCCAGCAGCTCGGGACTGAACTCTGGAAACACCATATATTTT
CDR3 protein: CASSSGLNSGNTIYF

V gene: TRBV6-1
CDR3 length: 13
clone size: .
D gene: .
J gene: TRBJ2-1
CDR3 DNA: TGTGCCACTTCCGTCACTGCCTACAATGAGCAGTTCTTC
CDR3 protein: CATSVTAYNEQFF

V gene: TRBV5-1
CDR3 length: 14
clone size: .
D gene: TRBD2
J gene: TRBJ2-3
CDR3 DNA: TGCGCCAGCAGCCAGGGACTAGACACAGATACGCAGTATTTT
CDR3 protein: CASSQGLDTDTQYF

V gene: TRBV5-4
CDR3 length: 13
clone size: .
D gene: .
J gene: TRBJ1-2
CDR3 DNA: TGTGCCAGCAGCTTGGATGGGGAGGGTGGCTACACCTTC
CDR3 protein: CASSLDGEGGYTF

V gene: TRBV6-5
CDR3 length: 15
clone size: .
D gene: .
J gene: TRBJ1-5
CDR3 DNA: TGTGCCAGCAGTCCCGACAGACCCATCAATCAGCCCCAGCATTTT
CDR3 protein: CASSPDRPINQPQHF

V gene: TRBV19
CDR3 length: 14
clone size: .
D gene: .
J gene: TRBJ1-1
CDR3 DNA: TGTGCCAGTAGCCTAGGGGCAATGGAAACTGAAGCTTTCTTT
CDR3 protein: CASSLGAMETEAFF

V gene: TRBV27
CDR3 length: 15
clone size: .
D gene: TRBD2
J gene: TRBJ2-1
CDR3 DNA: TGTGCCAGCAGTTTTAGCGGGAGGGCGATGAATGAGCAGTTCTTC
CDR3 protein: CASSFSGRAMNEQFF

V gene: TRBV2
CDR3 length: 11
clone size: .
D gene: .
J gene: TRBJ2-7
CDR3 DNA: TGTGCCAGCAGTACTTCTAACGAGCAGTACTTC
CDR3 protein: CASSTSNEQYF

V gene: TRBV5-1
CDR3 length: 14
clone size: .
D gene: TRBD1
J gene: TRBJ1-2
CDR3 DNA: TGCGCCAGCAACTTCAGGGGGTCGGGCTATGGCTACACCTTC
CDR3 protein: CASNFRGSGYGYTF

V gene: TRBV5-1
CDR3 length: 14
clone size: .
D gene: .
J gene: TRBJ1-1
CDR3 DNA: TGCGCCAGCAGCTTGGGGGAGGGCAAGGGTGAAGCTTTCTTT
CDR3 protein: CASSLGEGKGEAFF

V gene: TRBV9
CDR3 length: 15
clone size: .
D gene: .
J gene: TRBJ2-3
CDR3 DNA: TGTGCCAGCAGCGTAGACCCCGGGAGCACAGATACGCAGTATTTT
CDR3 protein: CASSVDPGSTDTQYF

V gene: TRBV7-9
CDR3 length: 14
clone size: .
D gene: TRBD2
J gene: TRBJ2-3
CDR3 DNA: TGTGCCAGCAGCTTACAACTAGCGGAGGGGACGCAGTATTTT
CDR3 protein: CASSLQLAEGTQYF

V gene: TRBV18
CDR3 length: 16
clone size: .
D gene: TRBD2
J gene: TRBJ2-1
CDR3 DNA: TGTGCCAGCTCACCAAGTTCTAGCGGACCTAGGAATGAGCAGTTCTTC
CDR3 protein: CASSPSSSGPRNEQFF

V gene: TRBV6-4
CDR3 length: 15
clone size: medium-sized
D gene: TRBD1
J gene: TRBJ2-1
CDR3 DNA: TGTGCCAGCAGTAAGATAACAGGGGAGTTTGATGAGCAGTTCTTC
CDR3 protein: CASSKITGEFDEQFF

V gene: TRBV9
CDR3 length: 16
clone size: .
D gene: .
J gene: TRBJ1-5
CDR3 DNA: TGTGCCAGCAGCGTAGATACATCCGATAGCAATCAGCCCCAGCATTTT
CDR3 protein: CASSVDTSDSNQPQHF

V gene: TRBV5-1
CDR3 length: 15
clone size: .
D gene: TRBD1
J gene: TRBJ2-7
CDR3 DNA: TGCGCCAGCAGCTTGACCGGGACAGTCCCCTACGAGCAGTACTTC
CDR3 protein: CASSLTGTVPYEQYF

V gene: TRBV30
CDR3 length: 13
clone size: .
D gene: .
J gene: TRBJ1-3
CDR3 DNA: TGTGCCTGGAGTGGTCTCTCTGGAAACACCATATATTTT
CDR3 protein: CAWSGLSGNTIYF

V gene: TRBV30
CDR3 length: 12
clone size: .
D gene: .
J gene: TRBJ2-7
CDR3 DNA: TGTGCCTGGAGTCCTACCAGGCTCGAGCAGTACTTC
CDR3 protein: CAWSPTRLEQYF

V gene: TRBV6-5
CDR3 length: 13
clone size: .
D gene: .
J gene: TRBJ1-2
CDR3 DNA: TGTGCCAGCAGTGATGACAGGAACTATGGCTACACCTTC
CDR3 protein: CASSDDRNYGYTF

V gene: TRBV9
CDR3 length: 14
clone size: .
D gene: .
J gene: TRBJ1-2
CDR3 DNA: TGTGCCAGCAGCCCTACAGGCGGGACCGGGGGCTACACCTTC
CDR3 protein: CASSPTGGTGGYTF

V gene: TRBV6-5
CDR3 length: 15
clone size: .
D gene: TRBD1
J gene: TRBJ2-6
CDR3 DNA: TGTGCCAGCACCTACAGGGGGAGTGGGGCCAACGTCCTGACTTTC
CDR3 protein: CASTYRGSGANVLTF

V gene: TRBV16
CDR3 length: 14
clone size: .
D gene: TRBD1
J gene: TRBJ1-2
CDR3 DNA: TGTGCCAGCAGCCATGACAGGGCGAACTATGGCTACACCTTC
CDR3 protein: CASSHDRANYGYTF

V gene: TRBV5-4
CDR3 length: 14
clone size: .
D gene: TRBD1
J gene: TRBJ1-3
CDR3 DNA: TGTGCCAGCAGCTTGGCGGGACAGTCAAACACCATATATTTT
CDR3 protein: CASSLAGQSNTIYF

V gene: TRBV4-3
CDR3 length: 15
clone size: .
D gene: .
J gene: TRBJ2-7
CDR3 DNA: TGCGCCAGCAGCCAAGAAAATCTTTTCTCCTACGAGCAGTACTTC
CDR3 protein: CASSQENLFSYEQYF

V gene: TRBV13
CDR3 length: 14
clone size: .
D gene: .
J gene: TRBJ1-3
CDR3 DNA: TGTGCCAGCAGCTTAGGGACGTCGGGAGACACCATATATTTT
CDR3 protein: CASSLGTSGDTIYF

V gene: TRBV19
CDR3 length: 12
clone size: .
D gene: .
J gene: TRBJ1-5
CDR3 DNA: TGTGCCAGTTCCTATAGCAATCAGCCCCAGCATTTT
CDR3 protein: CASSYSNQPQHF

V gene: TRBV20-1
CDR3 length: 11
clone size: .
D gene: .
J gene: TRBJ1-1
CDR3 DNA: TGCAGTGGCCAGGGGACAAGTGAAGCTTTCTTT
CDR3 protein: CSGQGTSEAFF

V gene: TRBV27
CDR3 length: 15
clone size: .
D gene: .
J gene: TRBJ2-7
CDR3 DNA: TGTGCCAGCAGTCTCCTCCGGTCCAGGGGCTACGAGCAGTACTTC
CDR3 protein: CASSLLRSRGYEQYF

V gene: TRBV9
CDR3 length: 14
clone size: .
D gene: .
J gene: TRBJ2-7
CDR3 DNA: TGTGCCAGCAGCGTGGCGGGTCAGTCCTACGAGCAGTACTTC
CDR3 protein: CASSVAGQSYEQYF

V gene: TRBV6-1
CDR3 length: 17
clone size: .
D gene: .
J gene: TRBJ1-5
CDR3 DNA: TGTGCCAGCAGTGAAATTCCGGGGGGCTATAGCAATCAGCCCCAGCATTTT
CDR3 protein: CASSEIPGGYSNQPQHF

V gene: TRBV5-1
CDR3 length: 14
clone size: .
D gene: .
J gene: TRBJ2-5
CDR3 DNA: TGCGCCAGCAGCTACACAGGCCCCCGAGAGACCCAGTACTTC
CDR3 protein: CASSYTGPRETQYF

V gene: TRBV5-6
CDR3 length: 15
clone size: .
D gene: TRBD2
J gene: TRBJ2-2
CDR3 DNA: TGTGCCAGCAGCCGGGGACTAGCTGTCACCGGGGAGCTGTTTTTT
CDR3 protein: CASSRGLAVTGELFF